This T cell receptor beta chain emerged from a study of cytomegalovirus exposure and HLA in healthy donors. The V gene's germline CDR1 is SGHAT and CDR2 FQNNGV. Trimming removed 1 base from V and 7 bases from J; junction bases left unmatched: 1. This CDR3 spans 14 amino acids. Primers included in the PCR were 60 Vbeta and 13 Jbeta primers. Profiling relied on immunoSEQ multiplex PCR, and the TCRdb table lists in-frame clones only, not all of them. Of roughly 130,000 clones listed, less than 85% were seen once; the top ten hold 2.5% to 3.5%. As to this clone: What it recognizes is unknown.

Healthy bone marrow donors made up the donor group. Study-level results: Presence/absence analyses assumed roughly uniform sequencing depth across donors, which may not hold. Earlier analysis looked at TCR beta V segments, and most were productive about 87% or about 30% of the time.

The origin of this receptor is a male donor in good health and CMV-seronegative. The chain uses TRBV11-2 and TRBJ1-4; 9 bases align to TRBD1. The sequenced sample consisted of PBMCs. The CDR3 is CASSLGTGVEKLFF. CDR3 in DNA: TGTGCCAGCAGCTTAGGGACAGGGGTTGAAAAACTGTTTTTT. Full variable domain (rest looked up from reference TRBV11-2 and TRBJ1-4): EAGVAQSPRYKIIEKRQSVAFWCNPISGHATLYWYQQILGQGPKLLIQFQNNGVVDDSQLPKDRFSAERLKGVDSTLKIQPAKLEDSAVYLCASSLGTGVEKLFFGSGTQLSVL.